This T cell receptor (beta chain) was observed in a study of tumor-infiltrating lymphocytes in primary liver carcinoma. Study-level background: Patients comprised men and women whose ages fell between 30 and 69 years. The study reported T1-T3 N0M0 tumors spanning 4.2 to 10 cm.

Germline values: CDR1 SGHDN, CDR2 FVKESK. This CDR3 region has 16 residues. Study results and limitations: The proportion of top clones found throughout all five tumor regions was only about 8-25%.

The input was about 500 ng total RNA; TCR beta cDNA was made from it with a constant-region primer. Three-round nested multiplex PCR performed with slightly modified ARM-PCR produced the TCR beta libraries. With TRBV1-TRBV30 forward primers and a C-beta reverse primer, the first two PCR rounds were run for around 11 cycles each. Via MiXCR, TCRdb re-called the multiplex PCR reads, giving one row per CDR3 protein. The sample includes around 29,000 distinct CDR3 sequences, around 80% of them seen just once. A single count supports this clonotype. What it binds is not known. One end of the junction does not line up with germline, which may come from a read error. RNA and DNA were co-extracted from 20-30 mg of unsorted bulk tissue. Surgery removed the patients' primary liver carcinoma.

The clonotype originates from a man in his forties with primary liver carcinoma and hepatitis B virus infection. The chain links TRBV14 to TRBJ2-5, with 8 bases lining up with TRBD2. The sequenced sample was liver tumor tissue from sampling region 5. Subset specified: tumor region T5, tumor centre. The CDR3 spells CASSHRSGSPEETQYF. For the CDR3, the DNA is TGTGCAAGCAGCCATAGGAGCGGGAGCCCGGAAGAGACCCAGTACTTC.